This T cell receptor (beta chain) was retrieved from a study of cytomegalovirus exposure and HLA in healthy donors. On the study more broadly: An analysis done earlier identified more than 100 million unique TCR beta sequences from about 179 million T cells. Broader study findings: TCR beta sequences reportedly predicted most subjects' HLA-A and HLA-B alleles accurately. Cytomegalovirus association was assigned to more than 150 TCR beta chains. Later analysis showed most CMV-associated TCR beta chains appearing HLA-restricted.

V lost 5 bases to trimming and J lost 0 bases, with 11 bases between them. The V gene's germline CDR1 is SGHVS and CDR2 FQNEAQ. This CDR3 spans 14 amino acids. Of note for this clone: What it binds is not known.

PCR primers comprised 60 Vbeta and 13 Jbeta primers. Sequenced by immunoSEQ multiplex PCR; TCRdb stores in-frame clones only, minus some. Its listing shows fewer than 200,000 clones. This chain uses TRBV7-8 with TRBJ2-7; D is possibly TRBD2 (5 bases). The sample comprised PBMCs. The TCR was taken from a young man in good health and CMV-seronegative. The CDR3 region has the DNA TGTGCCAGCAGCCCCCCCGGGATCTCCTACGAGCAGTACTTC. The encoded protein is CASSPPGISYEQYF.